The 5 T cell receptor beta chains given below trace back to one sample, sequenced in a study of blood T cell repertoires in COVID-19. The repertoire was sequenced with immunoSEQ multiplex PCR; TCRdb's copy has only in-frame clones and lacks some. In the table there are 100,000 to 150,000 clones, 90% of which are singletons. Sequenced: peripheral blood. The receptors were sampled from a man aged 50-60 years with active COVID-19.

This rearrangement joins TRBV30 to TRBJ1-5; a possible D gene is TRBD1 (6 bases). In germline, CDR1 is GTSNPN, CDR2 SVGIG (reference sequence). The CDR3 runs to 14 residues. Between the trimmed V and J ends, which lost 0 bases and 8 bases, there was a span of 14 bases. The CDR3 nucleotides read TGTGCCTGGAGTGTAACCAGGGGTCTTGAGCCCCAGCATTTT. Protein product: CAWSVTRGLEPQHF.

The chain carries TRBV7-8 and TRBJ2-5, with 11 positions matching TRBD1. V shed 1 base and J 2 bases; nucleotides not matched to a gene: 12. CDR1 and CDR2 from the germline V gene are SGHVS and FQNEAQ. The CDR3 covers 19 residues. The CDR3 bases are TGTGCCAGCAGCTTAGTATGGCCGGGACAGGGGGATTTTCAAGAGACCCAGTACTTC. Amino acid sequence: CASSLVWPGQGDFQETQYF.

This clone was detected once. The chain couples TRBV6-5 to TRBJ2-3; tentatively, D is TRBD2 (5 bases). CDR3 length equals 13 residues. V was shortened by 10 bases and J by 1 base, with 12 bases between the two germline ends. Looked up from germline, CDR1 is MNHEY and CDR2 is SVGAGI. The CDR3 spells CATKGVGTDTQYF. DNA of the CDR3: TGTGCCACCAAGGGAGTCGGCACAGATACGCAGTATTTT.

The CDR3 DNA sequence: TGTGCCAGCAGCCCGGGAAGTAGCGGGGGAGAAAGCACAGATACGCAGTATTTT. This translates into CASSPGSSGGESTDTQYF. V usage is TRBV3-1 (or the pseudogene TRBV3-2) and J usage is TRBJ2-3, with TRBD2 matching 9 bases. Unmatched junction bases numbered 11, after V lost 4 bases and J lost 0 bases. CDR1 LGHDT and CDR2 YNNKEL come from the germline V gene (reference sequence). This CDR3 is built from 18 residues.

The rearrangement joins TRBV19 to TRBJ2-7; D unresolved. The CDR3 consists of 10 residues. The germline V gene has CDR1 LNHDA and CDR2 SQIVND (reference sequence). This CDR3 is CASSIGDFRV. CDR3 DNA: TGTGCCAGTAGTATCGGTGACTTCAGAGTC.